Below are 5 T cell receptor beta chains sequenced from a single sample in a study of control samples from healthy donors and cancer patients. Some clones are missing from TCRdb's copy, which holds only in-frame ones; the method was immunoSEQ multiplex PCR. The data show around 250,000 clones, over 70% seen once. The sequenced sample was PBMCs. Receptors were obtained from a woman aged 55-70 years with lung cancer.

V usage is TRBV7-8 and J usage is TRBJ2-7; TRBD1 might be the D (6 bases). The CDR3 is 16 residues long. From germline, CDR1 is SGHVS and CDR2 FQNEAQ. Between the trimmed V and J ends, which lost 5 bases and 2 bases, there was a span of 19 bases. The CDR3 nucleotides are TGTGCCAGCAGCAAGACAGGCAATATCGACACCTACGAGCAGTACTTC. It translates to CASSKTGNIDTYEQYF.

This clone appeared once. The genes are TRBV5-4 and TRBJ1-1; perhaps TRBD1 as D (6 bases). CDR3 size: 14 residues. Germline loops: CDR1 SGHNT, CDR2 YYREEE (reference sequence). Trimming took 4 bases from V and 5 from J, leaving 15 bases between them. CDR3 sequence reads: CASSQGPQETEAFF. The CDR3 DNA sequence: TGTGCCAGCAGCCAGGGGCCGCAGGAAACTGAAGCTTTCTTT.

The chain couples TRBV5-1 to TRBJ2-3; tentative D call: TRBD1 (6 bases). Between the trimmed V and J ends, which lost 3 bases and 1 base, there was a span of 9 bases. The length of the CDR3 is 14 residues. The germline gives CDR1 SGHRS, CDR2 YFSETQ. In nucleotides, the CDR3 is TGCGCCAGCAGCTACAGGGATGGCACAGATACGCAGTATTTT. Translation: CASSYRDGTDTQYF. Variable domain in full (rest from reference TRBV5-1 and TRBJ2-3): KAGVTQTPRYLIKTRGQQVTLSCSPISGHRSVSWYQQTPGQGLQFLFEYFSETQRNKGNFPGRFSGRQFSNSRSEMNVSTLELGDSALYLCASSYRDGTDTQYFGPGTRLTVL.

The chain joins TRBV6-4 to TRBJ2-3; D might be TRBD1 or TRBD2, each matching 5 bases. Trimming pared 3 bases from V and 8 bases from J, leaving 15 bases between. CDR1 is MRHNA and CDR2 is SNTAGT in the germline V gene. CDR3 length: 14 amino acids. The CDR3 here is CASSEGTAVGTQYF. CDR3 DNA: TGTGCCAGCAGTGAAGGGACCGCCGTGGGTACGCAGTATTTT.

This chain links TRBV2 with TRBJ1-1; a weak D match, TRBD1 (5 bases). From germline, CDR1 is SNHLY and CDR2 FYNNEI. This CDR3 spans 14 amino acids. The ends were cut back, 2 bases at V and 4 bases at J, with 11 bases in the middle. DNA for the CDR3: TGTGCCAGCAGTGAACAGGGAGCGAGCACTGAAGCTTTCTTT. This encodes CASSEQGASTEAFF.